The 2 T cell receptor beta chains listed next were all sequenced from one sample in a study of T cell repertoires in ileal Crohn's disease (dated by TCRdb to the late 2010s). The library was generated by the immunoSEQ multiplex PCR assay. TCRdb limited this immuneACCESS table to in-frame rearrangements with V and J called. A share of clones is missing; checked studies link under half to unresolved V genes, and the rest is unexplained. This sample is represented by several thousand clones; roughly 76% of them were singletons. Approximately 5% of the sample is in the top ten clones. The sample was ileal tissue. These receptors were obtained from an adult with Crohn's disease.

This clone occurred a few times. The genes are TRBV29-1 and TRBJ2-7, with 7 positions matching TRBD2. The J segment lost 2 bases and the V segment lost 3 bases, leaving 4 bases of the junction unmatched. This CDR3 has 13 amino acids. Germline-derived CDR1 and CDR2 are SQVTM and ANQGSEA. The CDR3 DNA sequence: TGCAGCGTTGAGGAGCGGGAACCCTACGAGCAGTACTTC. Amino acid sequence: CSVEEREPYEQYF.

The chain combines TRBV6-1 with TRBJ1-3; the D gene is possibly TRBD1 (5 bases). Trimming removed 8 bases at V and 4 bases at J, with 18 bases between. There are 15 residues in the CDR3. CDR1 is MNHNS, CDR2 SASEGT, per germline. This CDR3 is CASRRTGLTGNTIYF. The CDR3, as DNA: TGTGCCAGCCGCCGTACAGGACTAACGGGAAACACCATATATTTT.